The rows below give T cell receptor beta chains drawn from one sample of a study of beta chain features in type 1 diabetes. Method: immunoSEQ multiplex PCR; TCRdb's copy keeps in-frame clones and lacks some. The table lists around 200,000 clones, about 13% of them singletons. What was sequenced was central memory CD4+ T cells from blood. These receptors all stem from a woman between 18 and 29 years old in good health. CDR3s include the opening cysteine and the closing phenylalanine or tryptophan. The D gene is left open where the match is weak. Not every row has a clone size; where given, it reads once, few, many or a size class.

>NA|TRBJ1-1|TRBV28|few
TGTGCCAGCAGTTTAGGGAGCACGAACACTGAAGCTTTCTTT
CASSLGSTNTEAFF
>TRBD1|TRBJ1-5|TRBV28|NA
TGTGCCAGCAGTTTAAAGGGGGCTAGCAATCAGCCCCAGCATTTT
CASSLKGASNQPQHF
>NA|TRBJ2-5|TRBV5-1|NA
TGCGCCAGCACCAACAGCCAAGAGACCCAGTACTTC
CASTNSQETQYF
>TRBD1|TRBJ1-1|TRBV29-1|few
TGCAGCGTTAGAGGTAGGGACAGCGCCACTGAAGCTTTCTTT
CSVRGRDSATEAFF
>NA|TRBJ1-4|TRBV27|NA
TGTGCCAGCAGTTTAAGAGGGTTGGGGGAAAAACTGTTTTTT
CASSLRGLGEKLFF
>NA|TRBJ2-7|TRBV7-2|NA
TGTGCCAGCAGCTCCTATAACAGGGATTACGAGCAGTACTTC
CASSSYNRDYEQYF
>NA|TRBJ2-5|TRBV5-6|few
TGTGCCAGCAGCTTGGCAGGCGCCGAGACCCAGTACTTC
CASSLAGAETQYF
>NA|TRBJ2-5|TRBV5-1|few
TGCGCCAGCAGCTTGACGGACCAAGAGACCCAGTACTTC
CASSLTDQETQYF
>NA|TRBJ1-3|TRBV10-2|NA
TGCGCCAGCAGTGAGACTGCGAGCTCTGGAAACACCATATATTTT
CASSETASSGNTIYF
>TRBD1|TRBJ2-3|TRBV2|NA
TGTGCCACCCTCCGGGACAGGGGCGCAGATACGCAGTATTTT
CATLRDRGADTQYF
>TRBD2|TRBJ2-4|TRBV28|NA
TGTGCCAGCAGAGCGACGCTACTCAGGACTAGTTCTACGTACTTC
CASRATLLRTSSTYF
>TRBD1|TRBJ2-1|TRBV2|few
TGTGCCACGCGTGGGACAGCTTACAATGAGCAGTTCTTC
CATRGTAYNEQFF
>TRBD1|TRBJ2-7|TRBV19|NA
TGTGCCAGTAGTCCCGGGACAGGTACGCGTGAGCAGTACTTC
CASSPGTGTREQYF
>NA|TRBJ2-7|TRBV10-2|few
TGCGCCAGTGGGAGAGGGGGGGACTCCTACGAGCAGTACTTC
CASGRGGDSYEQYF
>TRBD1|TRBJ1-2|TRBV29-1|few
TGCAGCGCCGCTCCCGGGACAGGGGTAGGCTACACCTTC
CSAAPGTGVGYTF
>NA|TRBJ2-1|TRBV19|few
TGTGCCAGTAGTATTCCGCAGGGCTGGTCGAATGAGCAGTTCTTC
CASSIPQGWSNEQFF
>TRBD1|TRBJ2-7|TRBV10-3|NA
TGTGCCCTCCGGTCGGGCCGACAGGGGAACTACGAGCAGTACTTC
CALRSGRQGNYEQYF